This TCR beta chain was retrieved from a study of blood T cell repertoires in COVID-19. Background on the study: Samples of COVID-19 (acute and convalescent) were obtained from the United States, Italy and Spain. T cells, B-cell-depleted T cells, or PBMCs supplied cDNA or gDNA.

The CDR3 extends over 13 amino acids. CDR1 and CDR2 from the germline V gene are KGHSH and LQKENI. Trimming removed 3 bases from V and 3 bases from J, with 9 bases in between. Source study methods: Using reference gene primer amplification, nucleated cell counts were estimated. Profiling relied on immunoSEQ multiplex PCR, and the TCRdb table lists in-frame clones only, not all of them. V and J calls and clone size are those listed in that table; D and trimming were worked out from the DNA. The top ten hold less than 3% of the sample, which has about 160,000 clones, 89% seen once. About this clone: Other DNA sequences in the sample encode the same CDR3.

Sequences were obtained from peripheral blood. The TCR comes from a man aged 60 to 69 with acute or convalescent COVID-19. The chain links TRBV18 to TRBJ2-7, with D perhaps matching TRBD1 (5 bases). The CDR3 DNA follows: TGTGCCAGCTCACCCACTCAGGGCTACGAGCAGTACTTC. It specifies CASSPTQGYEQYF. The entire variable domain, with the rest obtained from reference TRBV18 and TRBJ2-7, is as follows: NAGVMQNPRHLVRRRGQEARLRCSPMKGHSHVYWYRQLPEEGLKFMVYLQKENIIDESGMPKERFSAEFPKEGPSILRIQQVVRGDSAAYFCASSPTQGYEQYFGPGTRLTVT.